A single sample is the source of the 9 T cell receptor beta chains below, sequenced in a study of CD8 T cells in Susac syndrome. With random hexamers, reverse transcription was performed on about 0.45 to 1 ug of RNA. TCRdb independently ran MiXCR on the immunoSEQ multiplex PCR reads; one entry per CDR3 protein. The data contain approximately 220,000 distinct CDR3 sequences, around nine tenths of them singletons. Sequenced: CD8+ T cells from PBMCs. The receptors were gathered from a human donor with multiple sclerosis.

CDR3 sequence reads: CASSSGGLSYEQYF. The CDR3 DNA is TGTGCCAGCAGTTCCGGAGGCCTCTCCTACGAGCAGTACTTC. This chain links TRBV12-3 or TRBV12-4 with TRBJ2-7; the D gene is possibly TRBD2 (5 bases). V was clipped by 4 bases and J by 0 bases, with 10 bases between them. This CDR3 has 14 amino acids.

The chain joins TRBV7-9 to TRBJ2-1; possibly TRBD2 for D (5 bases). V was shortened by 3 bases and J by 9 bases, with 21 bases between the two germline ends. Germline V gene data show CDR1 as SEHNR and CDR2 as FQNEAQ (reference sequence). The CDR3 is 16 residues long. The CDR3 protein is CASSFLTRGDFGEQFF. Here the CDR3 DNA reads TGTGCCAGCAGCTTCCTGACTCGGGGAGATTTTGGTGAGCAGTTCTTC.

The gene calls are TRBV4-2 and TRBJ2-1; D gene ambiguous. The V gene's germline CDR1 is LGHNA and CDR2 YNFKEQ. The V end lost 1 base, the J end lost 2 bases, and 6 bases lay between the germline ends. This CDR3 contains 14 residues. The CDR3 is CASSQGQAYNEQFF. CDR3 sequence (DNA): TGTGCCAGCAGCCAAGGGCAGGCCTACAATGAGCAGTTCTTC.

The rearrangement uses TRBV29-1 and TRBJ2-7, with 9 bases that match TRBD1. CDR1 and CDR2 (germline): SQVTM, ANQGSEA. J was trimmed by 4 bases and V by 1 base; bases with no gene match: 2. The length of the CDR3 is 13 residues. CDR3 region: CSVEGDREYEQYF. The CDR3 bases are TGCAGCGTTGAAGGGGACAGGGAATACGAGCAGTACTTC.

The V gene is TRBV12-3 or TRBV12-4, the J gene TRBJ2-1, with D possibly TRBD2 on 6 matching bases. The CDR3 sequence is 14 residues long. Trimming removed 5 bases at V and 8 bases at J, with 16 bases between. CDR3 protein: CASSPPRASDEQFF. Here the CDR3 DNA reads TGTGCCAGCAGTCCACCCCGAGCTAGCGATGAGCAGTTCTTC.

The chain carries TRBV9 and TRBJ2-1, with TRBD2 matching over 11 bases. Germline trimming cut 6 bases from V and 7 bases from J; bases unmatched to any gene: 15. This CDR3 has 17 amino acids. Germline V gene sequence: CDR1 SGDLS, CDR2 YYNGEE. In DNA, the CDR3 is TGTGCCAGCAACGTTCTAGCGGGGGGAATTCATGAGAATGAGCAGTTCTTC. As protein: CASNVLAGGIHENEQFF.

The rearrangement links TRBV4-3 to TRBJ2-1; tentative D call: TRBD2 (6 bases). Germline CDR1 reads LGHNA; CDR2 reads YSLEER. V was trimmed by 0 bases and J by 4 bases, leaving 13 bases between them. The CDR3 spans 16 residues. Written as DNA, the CDR3 is TGCGCCAGCAGCCAAGATCTACCTAGCGTTTACAATGAGCAGTTCTTC. Translated: CASSQDLPSVYNEQFF.

This rearrangement joins TRBV2 to TRBJ2-2; 9 bases match TRBD1. Germline CDR1 SNHLY, CDR2 FYNNEI. This CDR3 spans 15 amino acids. V shed 5 bases, J shed 5 bases, and the junction held 6 bases outside the gene matches. The CDR3 bases are TGTGCCAGCAGTACCGGGACAGGGTTTACCGGGGAGCTGTTTTTT. This gives the protein CASSTGTGFTGELFF.

The V gene is TRBV6-1, the J gene TRBJ2-1, with D possibly TRBD1 on 5 matching bases. The CDR3 loop spans 14 amino acids. V lost 2 bases, J lost 8 bases, and 13 bases lay in between. Germline-derived CDR1 and CDR2 are MNHNS and SASEGT. The CDR3 reads CASSEWGLSDEQFF. CDR3 DNA: TGTGCCAGCAGTGAATGGGGCCTATCCGATGAGCAGTTCTTC.